This T cell receptor (beta chain) originates from a study of siplizumab effects on memory and regulatory T cells. About this clone: Its antigen remains unidentified.

Whole-study results and caveats: The study found naive T cells seemingly more diverse than memory cells and seemingly major alloresponse contributors.

Per sample, 10^5 or so TCR templates underwent assay. Clones were read by immunoSEQ multiplex PCR, and TCRdb kept only the in-frame ones, dropping some. The table shows some 100,000 clones, with around 90% occurring only once. Germline V lookup: CDR1 SEHNR, CDR2 FQNEAQ (reference sequence). V was pared by 5 bases and J by 0 bases, with 17 bases between. The length of the CDR3 is 18 residues. The sequence derives from a human donor in good health. Sample: non-Treg CD4+ T cells sorted from blood. The chain combines TRBV7-9 with TRBJ2-6; D assignment may be TRBD1 or TRBD2 (5 bases each). The CDR3 bases are TGTGCCAGCAGCGCTAACTTGGGGGTTAGCTCTGGGGCCAACGTCCTGACTTTC. It specifies CASSANLGVSSGANVLTF.